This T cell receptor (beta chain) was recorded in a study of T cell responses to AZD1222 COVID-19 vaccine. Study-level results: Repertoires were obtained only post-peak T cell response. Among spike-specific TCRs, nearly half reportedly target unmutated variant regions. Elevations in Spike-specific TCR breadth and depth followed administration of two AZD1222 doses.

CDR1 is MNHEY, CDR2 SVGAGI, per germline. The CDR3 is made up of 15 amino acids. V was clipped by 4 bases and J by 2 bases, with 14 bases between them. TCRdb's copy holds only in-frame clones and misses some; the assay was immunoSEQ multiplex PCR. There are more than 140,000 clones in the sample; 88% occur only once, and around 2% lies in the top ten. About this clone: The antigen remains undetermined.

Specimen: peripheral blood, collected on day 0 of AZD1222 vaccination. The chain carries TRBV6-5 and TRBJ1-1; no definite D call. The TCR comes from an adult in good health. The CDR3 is CASSFPGGINTEAFF. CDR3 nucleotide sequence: TGTGCCAGCAGTTTCCCTGGAGGGATTAACACTGAAGCTTTCTTT.